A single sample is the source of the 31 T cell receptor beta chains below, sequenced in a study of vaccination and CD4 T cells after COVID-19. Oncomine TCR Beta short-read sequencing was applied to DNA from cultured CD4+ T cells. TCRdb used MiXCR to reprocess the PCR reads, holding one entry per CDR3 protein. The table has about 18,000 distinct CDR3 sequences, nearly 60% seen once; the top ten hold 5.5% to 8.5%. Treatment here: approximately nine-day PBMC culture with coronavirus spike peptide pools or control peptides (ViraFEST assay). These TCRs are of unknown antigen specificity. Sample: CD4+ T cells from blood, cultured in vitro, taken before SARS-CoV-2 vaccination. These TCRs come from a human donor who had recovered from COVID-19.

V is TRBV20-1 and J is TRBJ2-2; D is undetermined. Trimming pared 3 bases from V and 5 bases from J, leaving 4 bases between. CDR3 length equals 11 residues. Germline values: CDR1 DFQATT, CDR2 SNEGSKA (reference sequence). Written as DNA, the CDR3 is TGCAGTGCTAGGGAGACCGGGGAGCTGTTTTTT. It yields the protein CSARETGELFF.

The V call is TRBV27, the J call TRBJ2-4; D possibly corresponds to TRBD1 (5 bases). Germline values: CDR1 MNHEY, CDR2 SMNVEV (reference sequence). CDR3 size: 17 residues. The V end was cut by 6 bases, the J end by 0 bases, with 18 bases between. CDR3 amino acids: CASSSLGAPLAKNIQYF. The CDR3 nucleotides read TGTGCCAGCAGCTCGCTAGGGGCGCCCCTAGCCAAAAACATTCAGTACTTC.

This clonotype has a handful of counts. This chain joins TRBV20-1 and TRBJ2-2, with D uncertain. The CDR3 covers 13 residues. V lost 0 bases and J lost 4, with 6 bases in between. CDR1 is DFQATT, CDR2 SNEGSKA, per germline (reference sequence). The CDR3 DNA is TGCAGTGCTAGAGATCCAGTCACCGGGGAGCTGTTTTTT. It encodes CSARDPVTGELFF.

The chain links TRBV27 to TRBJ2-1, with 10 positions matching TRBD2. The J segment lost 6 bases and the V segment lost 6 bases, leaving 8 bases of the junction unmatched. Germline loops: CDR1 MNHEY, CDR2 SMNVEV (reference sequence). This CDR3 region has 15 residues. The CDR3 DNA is TGTGCCAGCAGGCCCCCCCTAGCGGGAGCCAATGAGCAGTTCTTC. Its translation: CASRPPLAGANEQFF.

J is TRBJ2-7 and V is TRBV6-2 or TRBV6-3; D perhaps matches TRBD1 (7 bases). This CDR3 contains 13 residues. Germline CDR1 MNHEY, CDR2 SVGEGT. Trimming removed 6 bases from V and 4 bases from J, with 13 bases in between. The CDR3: CASRRRDRYEQYF. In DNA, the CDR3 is TGTGCCAGCAGGCGGCGGGACAGATACGAGCAGTACTTC.

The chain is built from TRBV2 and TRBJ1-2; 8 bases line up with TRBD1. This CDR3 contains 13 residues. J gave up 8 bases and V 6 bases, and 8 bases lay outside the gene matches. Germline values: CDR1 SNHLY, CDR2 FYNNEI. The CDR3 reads CASSVQGVGGYTF. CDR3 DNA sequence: TGTGCCAGCAGCGTACAGGGGGTGGGAGGCTACACCTTC.

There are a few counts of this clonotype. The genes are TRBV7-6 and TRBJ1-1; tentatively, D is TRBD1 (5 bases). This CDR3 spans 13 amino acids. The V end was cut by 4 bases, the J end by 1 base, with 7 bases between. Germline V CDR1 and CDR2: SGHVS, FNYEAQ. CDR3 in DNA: TGTGCCAGCAGCTCGGGACCGAACACTGAAGCTTTCTTT. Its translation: CASSSGPNTEAFF.

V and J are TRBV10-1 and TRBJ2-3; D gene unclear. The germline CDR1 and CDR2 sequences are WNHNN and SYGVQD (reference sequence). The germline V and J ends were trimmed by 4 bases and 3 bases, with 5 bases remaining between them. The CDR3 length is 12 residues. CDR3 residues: CASSAGTDTQYF. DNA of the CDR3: TGCGCCAGCAGTGCCGGGACAGATACGCAGTATTTT.

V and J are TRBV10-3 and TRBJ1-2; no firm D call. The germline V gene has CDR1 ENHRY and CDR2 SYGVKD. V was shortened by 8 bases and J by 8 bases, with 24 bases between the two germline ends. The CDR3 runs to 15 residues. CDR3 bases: TGTGCCATCCGGGAAAATTACTCTTCCGGCGGCGGCTACACCTTC. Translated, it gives CAIRENYSSGGGYTF.

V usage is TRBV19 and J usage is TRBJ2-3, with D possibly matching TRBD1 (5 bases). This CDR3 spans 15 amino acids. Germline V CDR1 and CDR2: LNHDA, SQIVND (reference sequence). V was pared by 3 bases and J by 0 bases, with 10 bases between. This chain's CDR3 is CASSIGAASTDTQYF. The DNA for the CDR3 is TGTGCCAGTAGTATTGGGGCAGCTAGCACAGATACGCAGTATTTT.

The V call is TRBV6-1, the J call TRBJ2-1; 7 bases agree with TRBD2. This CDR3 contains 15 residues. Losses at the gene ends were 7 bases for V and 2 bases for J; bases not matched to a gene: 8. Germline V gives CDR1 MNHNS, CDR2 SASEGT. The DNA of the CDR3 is TGTGCCAGCACCCCGTTGGGGGGGGCCTACAATGAGCAGTTCTTC. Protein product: CASTPLGGAYNEQFF.

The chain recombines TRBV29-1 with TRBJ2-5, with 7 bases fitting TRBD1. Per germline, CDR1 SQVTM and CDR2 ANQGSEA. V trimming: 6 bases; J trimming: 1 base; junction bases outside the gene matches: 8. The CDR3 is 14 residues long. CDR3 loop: CSVSGQVVQETQYF. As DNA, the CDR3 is TGCAGCGTATCAGGACAGGTGGTCCAAGAGACCCAGTACTTC. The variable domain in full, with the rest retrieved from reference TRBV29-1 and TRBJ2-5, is SAVISQKPSRDICQRGTSLTIQCQVDSQVTMMFWYRQQPGQSLTLIATANQGSEATYESGFVIDKFPISRPNLTFSTLTVSNMSPEDSSIYLCSVSGQVVQETQYFGPGTRLLVL.

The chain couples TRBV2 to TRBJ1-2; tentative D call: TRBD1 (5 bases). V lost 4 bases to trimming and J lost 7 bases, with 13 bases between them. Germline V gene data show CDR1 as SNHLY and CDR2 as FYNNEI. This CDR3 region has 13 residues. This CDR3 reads CASSASQDGGYTF. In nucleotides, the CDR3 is TGTGCCAGCAGTGCGTCACAGGATGGTGGCTACACCTTC.

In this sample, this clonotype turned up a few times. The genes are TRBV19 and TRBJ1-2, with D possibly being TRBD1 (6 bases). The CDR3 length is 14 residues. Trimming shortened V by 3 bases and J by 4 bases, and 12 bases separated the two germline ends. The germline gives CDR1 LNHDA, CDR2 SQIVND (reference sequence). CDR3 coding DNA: TGTGCCAGTAGTATGGGGGCCGGTAGCTATGGCTACACCTTC. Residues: CASSMGAGSYGYTF.

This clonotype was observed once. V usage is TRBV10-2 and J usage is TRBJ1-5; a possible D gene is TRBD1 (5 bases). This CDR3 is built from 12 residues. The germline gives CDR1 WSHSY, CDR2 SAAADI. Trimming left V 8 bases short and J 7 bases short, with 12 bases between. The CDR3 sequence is CASGFGDQPQHF. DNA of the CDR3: TGCGCCAGCGGGTTCGGGGACCAGCCCCAGCATTTT.

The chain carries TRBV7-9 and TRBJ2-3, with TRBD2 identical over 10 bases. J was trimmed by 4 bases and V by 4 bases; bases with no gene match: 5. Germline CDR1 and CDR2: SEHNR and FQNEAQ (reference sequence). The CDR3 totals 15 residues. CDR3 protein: CASSYLAGASDTQYF. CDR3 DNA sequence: TGTGCCAGCAGCTACCTAGCGGGAGCATCAGATACGCAGTATTTT.

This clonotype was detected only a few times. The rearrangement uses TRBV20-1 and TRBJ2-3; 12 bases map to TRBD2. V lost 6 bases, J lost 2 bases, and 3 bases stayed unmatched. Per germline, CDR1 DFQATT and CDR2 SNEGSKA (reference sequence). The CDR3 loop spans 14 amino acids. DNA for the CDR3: TGCAGTGCCACTAGCGGGGGGTACACAGATACGCAGTATTTT. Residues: CSATSGGYTDTQYF.

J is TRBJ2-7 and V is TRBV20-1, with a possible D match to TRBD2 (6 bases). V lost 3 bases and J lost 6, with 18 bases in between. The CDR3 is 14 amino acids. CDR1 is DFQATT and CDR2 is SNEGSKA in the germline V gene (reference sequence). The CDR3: CSASRSSVLSEQYF. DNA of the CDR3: TGCAGTGCTAGCAGATCTAGCGTCCTCTCCGAGCAGTACTTC.

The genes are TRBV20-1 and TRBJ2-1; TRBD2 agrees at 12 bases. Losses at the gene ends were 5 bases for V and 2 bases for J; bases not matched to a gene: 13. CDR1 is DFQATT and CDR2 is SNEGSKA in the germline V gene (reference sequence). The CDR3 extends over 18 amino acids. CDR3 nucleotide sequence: TGCAGTGCTGATATCCTTGGACTAGCGGGATTAGCCTACAATGAGCAGTTCTTC. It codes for CSADILGLAGLAYNEQFF.

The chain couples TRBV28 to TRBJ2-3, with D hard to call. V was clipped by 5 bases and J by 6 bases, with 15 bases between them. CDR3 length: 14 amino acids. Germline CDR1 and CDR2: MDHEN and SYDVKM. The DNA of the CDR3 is TGTGCCAGCAGTCAAACAGTCCCTCGGGATACGCAGTATTTT. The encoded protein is CASSQTVPRDTQYF.

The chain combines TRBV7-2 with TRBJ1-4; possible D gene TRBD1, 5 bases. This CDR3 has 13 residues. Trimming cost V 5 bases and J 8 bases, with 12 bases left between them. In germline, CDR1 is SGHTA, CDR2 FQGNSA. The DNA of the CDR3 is TGTGCCAGCAGCGGGACTCGAGGGGAAAAACTGTTTTTT. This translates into CASSGTRGEKLFF.

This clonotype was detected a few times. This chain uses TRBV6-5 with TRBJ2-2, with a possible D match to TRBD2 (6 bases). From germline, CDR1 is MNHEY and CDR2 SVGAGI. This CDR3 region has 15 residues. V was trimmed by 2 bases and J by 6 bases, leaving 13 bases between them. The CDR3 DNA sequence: TGTGCCAGCAGTTACGTCCCAGGAGGGGCCGGGGAGCTGTTTTTT. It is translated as CASSYVPGGAGELFF.

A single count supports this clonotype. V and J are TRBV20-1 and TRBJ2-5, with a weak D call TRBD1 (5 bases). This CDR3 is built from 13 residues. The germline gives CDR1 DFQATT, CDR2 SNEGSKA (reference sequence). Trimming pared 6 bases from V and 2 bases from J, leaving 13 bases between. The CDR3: CSAKMTVQETQYF. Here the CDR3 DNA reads TGCAGTGCCAAGATGACAGTACAAGAGACCCAGTACTTC.

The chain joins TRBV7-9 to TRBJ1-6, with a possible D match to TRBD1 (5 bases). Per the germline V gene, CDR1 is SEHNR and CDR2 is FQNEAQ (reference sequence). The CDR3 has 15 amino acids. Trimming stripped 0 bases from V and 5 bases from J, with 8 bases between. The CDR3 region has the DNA TGTGCCAGCAGCTTAGCAGGGGCGGATAATTCACCCCTCCACTTT. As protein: CASSLAGADNSPLHF.

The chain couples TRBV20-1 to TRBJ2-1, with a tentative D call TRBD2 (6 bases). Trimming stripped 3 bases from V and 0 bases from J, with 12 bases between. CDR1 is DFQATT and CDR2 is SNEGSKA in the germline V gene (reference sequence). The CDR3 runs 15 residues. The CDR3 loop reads CSARTSSDSYNEQFF. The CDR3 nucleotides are TGCAGTGCTAGGACTAGTTCGGACTCCTACAATGAGCAGTTCTTC.

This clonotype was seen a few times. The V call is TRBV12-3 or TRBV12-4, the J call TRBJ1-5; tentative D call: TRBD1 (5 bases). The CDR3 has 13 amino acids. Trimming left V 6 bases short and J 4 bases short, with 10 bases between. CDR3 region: CASRMGRNQPQHF. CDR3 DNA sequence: TGTGCCAGCAGGATGGGGCGGAATCAGCCCCAGCATTTT.

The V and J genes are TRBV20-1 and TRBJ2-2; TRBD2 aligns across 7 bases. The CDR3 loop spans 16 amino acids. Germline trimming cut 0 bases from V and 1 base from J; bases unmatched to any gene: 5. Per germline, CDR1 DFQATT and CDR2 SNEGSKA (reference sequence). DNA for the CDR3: TGCAGTGCTAGAGATATTAGCGGGCGGAACACCGGGGAGCTGTTTTTT. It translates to CSARDISGRNTGELFF.

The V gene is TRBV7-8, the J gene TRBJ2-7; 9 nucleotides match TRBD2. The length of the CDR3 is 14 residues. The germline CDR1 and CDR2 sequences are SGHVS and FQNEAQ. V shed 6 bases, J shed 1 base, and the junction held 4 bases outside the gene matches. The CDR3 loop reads CASRKREESYEQYF. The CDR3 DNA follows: TGTGCCAGCAGAAAGCGGGAGGAATCCTACGAGCAGTACTTC.

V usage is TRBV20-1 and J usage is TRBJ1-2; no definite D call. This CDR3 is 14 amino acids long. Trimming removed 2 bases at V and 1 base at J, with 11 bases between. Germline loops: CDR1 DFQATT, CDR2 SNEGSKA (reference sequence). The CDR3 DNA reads TGCAGTGCTAGAAGGAACGGGGTTAACTATGGCTACACCTTC. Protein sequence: CSARRNGVNYGYTF.

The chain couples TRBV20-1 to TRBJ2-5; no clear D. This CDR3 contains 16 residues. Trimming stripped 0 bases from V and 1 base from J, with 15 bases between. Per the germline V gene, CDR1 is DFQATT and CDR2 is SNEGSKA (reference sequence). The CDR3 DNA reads TGCAGTGCTAGAGATGGTCCCGGTACGACCCAAGAGACCCAGTACTTC. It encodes CSARDGPGTTQETQYF.

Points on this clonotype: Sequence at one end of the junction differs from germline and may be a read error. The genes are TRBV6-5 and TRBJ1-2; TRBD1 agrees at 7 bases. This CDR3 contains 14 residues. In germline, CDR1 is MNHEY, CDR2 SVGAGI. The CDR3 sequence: CASSYSGQGDGYTF. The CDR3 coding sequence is TGTGCCAGCAGCTACTCCGGGCAGGGGGATGGCTACACCTTC.